These 14 T cell receptor beta chains were sequenced from one sample in a study of a mutant IDH1 vaccine in newly diagnosed glioma. Stated time point: baseline, week 1 (first vaccination visit). Treatment described: pre-vaccination baseline after standard-of-care therapy. Here immunoSEQ multiplex PCR was the method, and the copy in TCRdb shows in-frame clones only, minus some. The sample records 55,000 to 70,000 clones, 79% being singletons. Sequences were derived from PBMCs, sampled from a glioma patient treated with radiotherapy, temozolomide or both. The receptors were gathered from a man between 45 and 60 years old with glioma.

The V and J genes are TRBV6-5 and TRBJ2-7; possible D gene TRBD2, 6 bases. This CDR3 is built from 14 residues. CDR1 is MNHEY and CDR2 is SVGAGI in the germline V gene. Trimming stripped 4 bases from V and 3 bases from J, with 13 bases between. CDR3 residues: CASSWKLEGYEQYF. In DNA form, the CDR3 reads TGTGCCAGCAGTTGGAAATTGGAGGGCTACGAGCAGTACTTC.

This clone was observed a handful of times. V and J are TRBV5-1 and TRBJ1-1, with unresolved D. V was cut by 2 bases and J by 4 bases, with 12 bases left in between. The CDR3 consists of 14 residues. CDR1 is SGHRS and CDR2 is YFSETQ in the germline V gene. The CDR3 is CASSLLDRGTEAFF. CDR3 DNA: TGCGCCAGCAGCTTATTGGACCGGGGCACTGAAGCTTTCTTT.

The rearrangement links TRBV10-3 to TRBJ2-7; D unclear. Trimming took off 11 bases at V and 1 base at J, with 15 bases between the two ends. The germline CDR1 and CDR2 sequences are ENHRY and SYGVKD. This CDR3 spans 13 amino acids. CDR3 residues: CAFPPDRSYEQYF. CDR3 coding DNA: TGTGCCTTCCCCCCAGATAGGTCCTACGAGCAGTACTTC.

This clone was observed a single time. The chain is built from TRBV10-2 and TRBJ1-1; D might be TRBD1 (5 bases). Germline assignment: CDR1 WSHSY and CDR2 SAAADI. V lost 6 bases, J lost 2 bases, and 13 bases lay in between. This CDR3 region has 14 residues. The CDR3: CASSREGINTEAFF. The CDR3 DNA is TGCGCCAGCAGCCGGGAGGGGATTAACACTGAAGCTTTCTTT.

The gene calls are TRBV9 and TRBJ2-7, with D maybe TRBD2 (5 bases). Germline lookup yields CDR1 SGDLS and CDR2 YYNGEE. Trimming pared 3 bases from V and 0 bases from J, leaving 10 bases between. The CDR3 has 14 residues. The CDR3 sequence is CASSEDWDSYEQYF. In DNA, the CDR3 is TGTGCCAGCAGCGAGGACTGGGACTCCTACGAGCAGTACTTC.

The gene calls are TRBV7-8 and TRBJ1-1, with D tentatively TRBD1 (6 bases). The CDR3 length is 14 residues. CDR1 and CDR2 from the germline V gene are SGHVS and FQNEAQ. V lost 1 base and J 4 bases, leaving 10 bases between the germline ends. CDR3 sequence: CASSLGGAITEAFF. CDR3 bases: TGTGCCAGCAGCTTAGGGGGGGCGATCACTGAAGCTTTCTTT.

The V call is TRBV2, the J call TRBJ2-3; 10 bases map to TRBD2. Germline V gives CDR1 SNHLY, CDR2 FYNNEI. V was clipped by 6 bases and J by 4 bases; unmatched bases: 7. This CDR3 spans 15 amino acids. CDR3 nucleotides: TGTGCCAGCAGGGGAAGCGGGGGGGCGGCAGATACGCAGTATTTT. Protein sequence: CASRGSGGAADTQYF.

A few counts support this clone. CDR3 in amino acids: CASSYGGPSGETQYF. DNA of the CDR3: TGTGCCAGCAGCTATGGGGGGCCGTCAGGGGAGACCCAGTACTTC. The J gene is TRBJ2-5, the V gene TRBV7-2, with D perhaps assigned TRBD1 or TRBD2 (6 bases each). Trimming pared 4 bases from V and 5 bases from J, leaving 17 bases between. CDR1 SGHTA and CDR2 FQGNSA come from the germline V gene. This CDR3 has 15 amino acids.

The chain employs TRBV6-1 and TRBJ2-2; no clear D gene. The CDR3 spans 14 residues. CDR1 is MNHNS, CDR2 SASEGT, per germline. With 0 bases removed from V and 4 bases from J, the gap between germline ends came to 6 bases. Written as DNA, the CDR3 is TGTGCCAGCAGTGAAGCGATTTCCACCGGGGAGCTGTTTTTT. Translation: CASSEAISTGELFF.

The genes are TRBV5-1 and TRBJ2-4, with a tentative D call TRBD2 (6 bases). V was clipped by 2 bases and J by 1 base, with 25 bases between them. CDR1 and CDR2 from the germline V gene are SGHRS and YFSETQ. This CDR3 spans 20 amino acids. The DNA of the CDR3 is TGCGCCAGCAGCTTTAACCGGGACTGGAGTTTCCCCTCGGCCAAAAACATTCAGTACTTC. Its protein product is CASSFNRDWSFPSAKNIQYF.

A remark on this clone: One end of the junction does not line up with germline, which may come from a read error. The chain employs TRBV19 and TRBJ1-5; possibly TRBD1 for D (6 bases). The germline V gene encodes CDR1 LNHDA and CDR2 SQIVND (reference sequence). This CDR3 has 13 amino acids. The DNA for the CDR3 is TGTGCTAGTAAGGGGGGGAGGGATCAGCCCCAGCATTTT. This gives the protein CASKGGRDQPQHF.

Of note for this clone: The CDR3 ends on some other residue instead of the conserved phenylalanine or tryptophan, so this is likely a read error. No DNA is shown, since the ends of the CDR3 on it are uncertain; the CDR3 is the one TCRdb lists. Other nucleotide sequences from this sample produce the same CDR3. V is TRBV5-4 and J is TRBJ2-7; TRBD2 is taken as the D call from the table, unchecked against the DNA. The CDR3 length equals 9 residues, ends included. The germline V gene encodes CDR1 SGHNT and CDR2 YYREEE (reference sequence). CDR3 sequence reads: CASSPTEEI.

The CDR3 DNA is TGCGCCAGCAGCTTGGCCTATTCCGGGGCCAACGTCCTGACTTTC. Encoded protein: CASSLAYSGANVLTF. The rearrangement links TRBV5-1 to TRBJ2-6; no clear D. The germline V gene encodes CDR1 SGHRS and CDR2 YFSETQ. CDR3 length: 15 residues. V lost 0 bases and J 4 bases, leaving 8 bases between the germline ends.

This clone appeared once. This chain joins TRBV9 and TRBJ1-4, with D hard to call. V was shortened by 4 bases and J by 2 bases, with 15 bases between the two germline ends. The length of the CDR3 is 16 residues. CDR1 is SGDLS, CDR2 YYNGEE, per germline. The CDR3 region has the DNA TGTGCCAGCAGCCCGAGCCCTGGGCCCACTAATGAAAAACTGTTTTTT. Translated: CASSPSPGPTNEKLFF.